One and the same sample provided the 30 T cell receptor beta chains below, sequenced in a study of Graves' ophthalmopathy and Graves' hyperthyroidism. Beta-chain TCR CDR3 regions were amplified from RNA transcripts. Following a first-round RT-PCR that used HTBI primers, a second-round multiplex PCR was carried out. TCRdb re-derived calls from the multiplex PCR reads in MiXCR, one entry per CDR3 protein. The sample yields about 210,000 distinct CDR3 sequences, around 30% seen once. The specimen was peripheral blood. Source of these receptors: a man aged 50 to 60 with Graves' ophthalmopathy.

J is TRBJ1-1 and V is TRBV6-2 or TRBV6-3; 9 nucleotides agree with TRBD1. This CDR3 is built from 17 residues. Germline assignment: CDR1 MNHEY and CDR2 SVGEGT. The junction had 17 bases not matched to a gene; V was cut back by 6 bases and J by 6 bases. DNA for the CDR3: TGTGCCAGCAGCCTGACCGGGACAGGGTCCCGAACAGCTGAAGCTTTCTTT. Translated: CASSLTGTGSRTAEAFF.

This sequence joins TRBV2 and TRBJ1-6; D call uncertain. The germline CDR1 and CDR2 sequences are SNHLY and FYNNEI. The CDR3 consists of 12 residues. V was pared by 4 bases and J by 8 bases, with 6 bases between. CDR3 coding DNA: TGTGCCAGCAGTGTATCCTATTCACCCCTCCACTTT. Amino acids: CASSVSYSPLHF.

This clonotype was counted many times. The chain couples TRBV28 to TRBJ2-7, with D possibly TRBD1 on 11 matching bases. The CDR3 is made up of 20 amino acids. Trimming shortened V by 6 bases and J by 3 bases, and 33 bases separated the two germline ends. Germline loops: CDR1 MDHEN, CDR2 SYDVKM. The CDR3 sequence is CASSPRSGQGASGRFYEQYF. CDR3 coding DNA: TGTGCCAGCAGCCCACGATCCGGACAGGGGGCTAGCGGGAGATTCTACGAGCAGTACTTC.

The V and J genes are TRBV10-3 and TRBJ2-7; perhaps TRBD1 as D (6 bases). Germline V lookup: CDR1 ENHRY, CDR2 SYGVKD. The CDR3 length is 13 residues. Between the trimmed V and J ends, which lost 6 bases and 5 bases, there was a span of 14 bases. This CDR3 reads CAISPRQEDEQYF. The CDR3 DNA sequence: TGTGCCATCAGCCCCCGACAGGAGGACGAGCAGTACTTC.

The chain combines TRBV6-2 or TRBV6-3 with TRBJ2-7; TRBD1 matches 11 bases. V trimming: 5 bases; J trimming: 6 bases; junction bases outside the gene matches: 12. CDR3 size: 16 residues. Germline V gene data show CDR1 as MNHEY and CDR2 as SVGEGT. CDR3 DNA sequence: TGTGCCAGCAGTACCCCCTCCGGGACAGGGGGTCGCGAGCAGTACTTC. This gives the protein CASSTPSGTGGREQYF.

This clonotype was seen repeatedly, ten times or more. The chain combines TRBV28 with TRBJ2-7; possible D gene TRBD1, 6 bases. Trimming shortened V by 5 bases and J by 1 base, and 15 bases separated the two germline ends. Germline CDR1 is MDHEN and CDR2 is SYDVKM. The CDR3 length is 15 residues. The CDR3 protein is CASSLPGQGSYEQYF. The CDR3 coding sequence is TGTGCCAGCAGTCTTCCCGGGCAGGGGTCCTACGAGCAGTACTTC.

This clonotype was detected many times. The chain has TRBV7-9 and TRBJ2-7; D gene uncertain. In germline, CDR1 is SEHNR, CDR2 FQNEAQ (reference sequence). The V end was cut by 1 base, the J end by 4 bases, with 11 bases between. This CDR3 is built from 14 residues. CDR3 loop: CASSLGSSRYEQYF. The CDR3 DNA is TGTGCCAGCAGCTTAGGTTCATCGAGATACGAGCAGTACTTC. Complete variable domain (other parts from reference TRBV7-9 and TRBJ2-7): DTGVSQNPRHKITKRGQNVTFRCDPISEHNRLYWYRQTLGQGPEFLTYFQNEAQLEKSRLLSDRFSAERPKGSFSTLEIQRTEQGDSAMYLCASSLGSSRYEQYFGPGTRLTVT.

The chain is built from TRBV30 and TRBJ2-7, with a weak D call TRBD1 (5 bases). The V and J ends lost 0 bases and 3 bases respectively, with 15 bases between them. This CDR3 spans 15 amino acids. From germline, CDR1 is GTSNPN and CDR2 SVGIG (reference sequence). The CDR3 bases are TGTGCCTGGAGTGTACGCGGAACAGGTTTCTACGAGCAGTACTTC. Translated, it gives CAWSVRGTGFYEQYF.

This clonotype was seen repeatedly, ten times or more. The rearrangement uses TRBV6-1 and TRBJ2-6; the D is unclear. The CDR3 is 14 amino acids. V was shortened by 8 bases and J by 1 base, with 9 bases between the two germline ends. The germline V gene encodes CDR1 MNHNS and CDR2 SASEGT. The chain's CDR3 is CASGSGSGANVLTF. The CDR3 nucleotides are TGTGCCAGCGGCAGTGGTTCTGGGGCCAACGTCCTGACTTTC.

The CDR3 bases are TGTGCCAGCTCCCCCGAACGGGAGACCCAGTACTTC. Protein product: CASSPERETQYF. J is TRBJ2-5 and V is TRBV6-5; D gene unclear. CDR1 and CDR2 from the germline V gene are MNHEY and SVGAGI. This CDR3 is 12 amino acids long. V gave up 8 bases and J gave up 5 bases, with 12 bases separating them.

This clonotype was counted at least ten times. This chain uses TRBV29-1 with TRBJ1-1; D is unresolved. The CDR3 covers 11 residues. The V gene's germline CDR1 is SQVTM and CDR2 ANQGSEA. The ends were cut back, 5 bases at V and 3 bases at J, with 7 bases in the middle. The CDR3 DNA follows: TGCAGCGTTATAACATACACTGAAGCTTTCTTT. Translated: CSVITYTEAFF. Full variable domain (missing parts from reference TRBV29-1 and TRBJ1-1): SAVISQKPSRDICQRGTSLTIQCQVDSQVTMMFWYRQQPGQSLTLIATANQGSEATYESGFVIDKFPISRPNLTFSTLTVSNMSPEDSSIYLCSVITYTEAFFGQGTRLTVV.

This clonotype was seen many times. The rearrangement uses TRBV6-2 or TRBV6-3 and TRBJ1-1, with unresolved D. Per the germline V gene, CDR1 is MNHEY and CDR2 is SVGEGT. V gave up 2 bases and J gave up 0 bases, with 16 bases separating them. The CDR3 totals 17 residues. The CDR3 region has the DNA TGTGCCAGCAGTTACGTGGGTTTAGGGCCACTGAACACTGAAGCTTTCTTT. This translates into CASSYVGLGPLNTEAFF.

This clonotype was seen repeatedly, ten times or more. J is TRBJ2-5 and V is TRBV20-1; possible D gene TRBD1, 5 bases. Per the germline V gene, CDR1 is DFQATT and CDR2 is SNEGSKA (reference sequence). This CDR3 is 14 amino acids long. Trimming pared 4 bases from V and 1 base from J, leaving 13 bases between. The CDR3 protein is CSANLVGVQETQYF. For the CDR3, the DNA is TGCAGTGCTAATCTTGTAGGGGTCCAAGAGACCCAGTACTTC.

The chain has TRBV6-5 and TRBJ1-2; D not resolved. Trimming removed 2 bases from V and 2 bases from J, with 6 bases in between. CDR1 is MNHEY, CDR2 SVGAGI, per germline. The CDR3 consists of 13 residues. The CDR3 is CASSYTSNYGYTF. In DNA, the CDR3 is TGTGCCAGCAGTTACACCAGCAACTATGGCTACACCTTC.

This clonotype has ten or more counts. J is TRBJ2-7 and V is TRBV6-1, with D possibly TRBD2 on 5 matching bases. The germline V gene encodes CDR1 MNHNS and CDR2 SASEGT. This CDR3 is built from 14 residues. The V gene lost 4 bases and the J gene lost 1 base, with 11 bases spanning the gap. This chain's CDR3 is CASSASRASYEQYF. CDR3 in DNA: TGTGCCAGCAGTGCTTCGCGGGCTTCCTACGAGCAGTACTTC.

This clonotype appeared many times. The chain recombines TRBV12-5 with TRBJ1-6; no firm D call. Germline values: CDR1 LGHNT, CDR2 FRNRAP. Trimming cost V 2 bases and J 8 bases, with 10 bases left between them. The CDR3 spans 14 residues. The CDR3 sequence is CASGLYGADSPLHF. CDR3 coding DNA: TGTGCTAGTGGTTTGTACGGAGCGGATTCACCCCTCCACTTT.

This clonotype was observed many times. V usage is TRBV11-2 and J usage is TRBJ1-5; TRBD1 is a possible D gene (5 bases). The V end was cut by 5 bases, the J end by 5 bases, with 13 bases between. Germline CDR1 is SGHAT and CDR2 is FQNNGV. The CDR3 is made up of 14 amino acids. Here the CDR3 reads CASSPVDSYQPQHF. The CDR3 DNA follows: TGTGCCAGCAGCCCCGTCGACAGTTATCAGCCCCAGCATTTT.

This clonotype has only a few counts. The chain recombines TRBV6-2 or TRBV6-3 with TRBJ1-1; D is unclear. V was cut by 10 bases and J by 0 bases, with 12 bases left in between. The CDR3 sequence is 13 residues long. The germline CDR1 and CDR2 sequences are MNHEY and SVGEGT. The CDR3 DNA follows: TGTGCCACTCCCTACTCGGTGAACACTGAAGCTTTCTTT. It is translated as CATPYSVNTEAFF.

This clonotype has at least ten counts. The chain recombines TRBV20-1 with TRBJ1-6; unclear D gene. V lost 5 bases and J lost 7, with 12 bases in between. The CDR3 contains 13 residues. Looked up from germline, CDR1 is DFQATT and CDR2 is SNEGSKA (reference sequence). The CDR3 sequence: CSAYRTGNSPLHF. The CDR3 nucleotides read TGCAGTGCTTATAGGACCGGGAATTCACCCCTCCACTTT.

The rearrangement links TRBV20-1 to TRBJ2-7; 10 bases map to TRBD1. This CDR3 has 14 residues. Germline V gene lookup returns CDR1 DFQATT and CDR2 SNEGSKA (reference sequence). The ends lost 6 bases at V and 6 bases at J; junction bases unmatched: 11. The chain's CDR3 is CSAETGGGIGEQYF. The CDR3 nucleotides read TGCAGTGCCGAGACAGGGGGCGGGATAGGCGAGCAGTACTTC.

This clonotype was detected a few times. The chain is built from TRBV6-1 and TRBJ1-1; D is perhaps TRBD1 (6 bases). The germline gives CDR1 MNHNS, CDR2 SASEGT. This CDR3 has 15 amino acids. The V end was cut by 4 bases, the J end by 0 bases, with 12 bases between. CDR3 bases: TGTGCCAGCAGTGGGACAGAGTACATGAACACTGAAGCTTTCTTT. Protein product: CASSGTEYMNTEAFF.

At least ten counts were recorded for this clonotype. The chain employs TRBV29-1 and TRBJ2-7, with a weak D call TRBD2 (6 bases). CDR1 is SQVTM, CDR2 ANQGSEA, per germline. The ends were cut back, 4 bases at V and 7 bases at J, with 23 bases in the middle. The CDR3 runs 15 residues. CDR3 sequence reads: CSVGVLRDLLVEQYF. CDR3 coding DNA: TGCAGCGTTGGGGTGTTGCGGGACCTTCTCGTGGAGCAGTACTTC.

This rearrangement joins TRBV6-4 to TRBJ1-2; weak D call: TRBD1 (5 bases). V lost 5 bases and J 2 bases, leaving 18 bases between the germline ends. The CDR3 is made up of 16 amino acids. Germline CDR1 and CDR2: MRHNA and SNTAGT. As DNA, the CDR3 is TGTGCCAGCAGTTTAGGGGATAGGCTATTGAACTATGGCTACACCTTC. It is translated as CASSLGDRLLNYGYTF.

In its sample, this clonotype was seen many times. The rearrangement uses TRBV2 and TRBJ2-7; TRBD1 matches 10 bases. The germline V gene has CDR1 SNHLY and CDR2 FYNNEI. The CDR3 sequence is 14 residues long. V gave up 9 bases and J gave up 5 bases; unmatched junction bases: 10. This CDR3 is CASTIGTGVHEQYF. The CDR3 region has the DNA TGTGCCAGTACAATCGGGACAGGGGTCCACGAGCAGTACTTC.

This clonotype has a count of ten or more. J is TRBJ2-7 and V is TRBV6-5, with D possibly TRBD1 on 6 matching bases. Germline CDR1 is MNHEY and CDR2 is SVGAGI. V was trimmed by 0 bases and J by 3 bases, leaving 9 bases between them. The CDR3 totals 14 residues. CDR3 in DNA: TGTGCCAGCAGTTACTCCGGGACACGCTACGAGCAGTACTTC. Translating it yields CASSYSGTRYEQYF.

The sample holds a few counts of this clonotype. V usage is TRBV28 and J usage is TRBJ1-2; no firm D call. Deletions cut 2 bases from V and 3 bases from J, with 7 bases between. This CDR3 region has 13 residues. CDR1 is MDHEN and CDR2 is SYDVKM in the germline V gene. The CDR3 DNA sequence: TGTGCCAGCAGTTTACTGCAGGACTATGGCTACACCTTC. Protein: CASSLLQDYGYTF.

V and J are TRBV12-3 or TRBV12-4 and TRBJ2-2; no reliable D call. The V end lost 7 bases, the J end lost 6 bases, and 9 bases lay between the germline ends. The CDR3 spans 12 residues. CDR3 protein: CASTPTAGELFF. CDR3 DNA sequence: TGTGCCAGCACCCCCACTGCCGGGGAGCTGTTTTTT.

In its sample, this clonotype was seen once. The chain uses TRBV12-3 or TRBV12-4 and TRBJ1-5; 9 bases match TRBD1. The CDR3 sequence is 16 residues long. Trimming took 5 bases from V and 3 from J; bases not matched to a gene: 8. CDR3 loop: CASSPRTGGPNQPQHF. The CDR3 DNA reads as TGTGCCAGCAGTCCCCGCACAGGGGGCCCCAATCAGCCCCAGCATTTT.

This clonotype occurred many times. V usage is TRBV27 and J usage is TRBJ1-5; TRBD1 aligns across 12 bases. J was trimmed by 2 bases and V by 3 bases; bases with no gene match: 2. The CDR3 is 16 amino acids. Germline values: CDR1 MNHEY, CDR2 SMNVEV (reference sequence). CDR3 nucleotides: TGTGCCAGCAGTTTCGGGACAGGGGGCCGCAATCAGCCCCAGCATTTT. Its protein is CASSFGTGGRNQPQHF.

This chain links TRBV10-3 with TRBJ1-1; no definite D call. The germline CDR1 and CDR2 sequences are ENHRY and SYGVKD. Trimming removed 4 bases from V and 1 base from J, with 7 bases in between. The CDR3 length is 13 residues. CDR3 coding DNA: TGTGCCATCAGTGCCAGGCCGAACACTGAAGCTTTCTTT. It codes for CAISARPNTEAFF.